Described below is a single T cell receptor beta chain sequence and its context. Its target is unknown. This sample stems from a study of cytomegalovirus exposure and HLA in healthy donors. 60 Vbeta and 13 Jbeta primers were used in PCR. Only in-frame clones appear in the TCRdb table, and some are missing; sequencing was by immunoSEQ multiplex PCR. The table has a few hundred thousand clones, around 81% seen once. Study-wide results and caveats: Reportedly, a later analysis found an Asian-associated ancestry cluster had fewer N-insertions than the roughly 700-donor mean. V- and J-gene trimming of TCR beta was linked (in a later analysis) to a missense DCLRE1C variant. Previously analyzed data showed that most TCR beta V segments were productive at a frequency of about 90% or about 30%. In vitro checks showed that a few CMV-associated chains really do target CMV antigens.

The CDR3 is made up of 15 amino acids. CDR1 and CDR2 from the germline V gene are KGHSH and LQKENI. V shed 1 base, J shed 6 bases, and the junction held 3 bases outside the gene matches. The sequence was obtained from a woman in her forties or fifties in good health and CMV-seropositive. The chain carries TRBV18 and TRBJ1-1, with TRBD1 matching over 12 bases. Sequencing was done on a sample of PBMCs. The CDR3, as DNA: TGTGCCAGCTCACCACGTAGGGACAGGGGGCCTGAAGCTTTCTTT. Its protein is CASSPRRDRGPEAFF.